Reported below is one T cell receptor (beta chain). In the original processing: Using reference gene primer amplification, nucleated cell counts were estimated. The assay was immunoSEQ multiplex PCR, and TCRdb's table has in-frame clones only and misses some. The DNA gave D and trimming, while V, J and clone size come from that table. The sample includes 400,000 to 550,000 clones, around nine tenths of them seen just once. CDR1 and CDR2 from the germline V gene are SQVTM and ANQGSEA. This CDR3 contains 11 residues. V was pared by 4 bases and J by 8 bases, with 11 bases between. Which cohort a participant joined came from the clinical history participants gave. The entry originates in a study of blood T cell repertoires in COVID-19. Study information: Donors in the United States, Italy and Spain gave samples during acute or convalescent COVID-19. Sample material is recorded as cDNA or gDNA derived from T cells, B-cell-depleted T cells, or PBMCs.

The material sequenced was PBMCs or T cells enriched from blood (not recorded which). The V and J genes are TRBV29-1 and TRBJ1-2; D perhaps matches TRBD1 (5 bases). This clonotype was obtained from a woman aged 18-35 years with acute COVID-19. The CDR3 is CSVVSRGGYTF. The CDR3 DNA follows: TGCAGCGTTGTTTCAAGGGGAGGCTACACCTTC.